Below are 28 T cell receptor beta chains sequenced from a single sample in a study of blood T cell repertoires in COVID-19. Repertoires were generated with immunoSEQ multiplex PCR, while TCRdb's copy carries only in-frame clones and drops some. This sample has 130,000 to 150,000 clones, with more than 80% found just once. Sequenced: peripheral blood. These receptors were collected from a human donor in a cohort sampled during active COVID-19.

In its sample, this clone was seen a few times. The chain uses TRBV14 and TRBJ2-7, with a weak D call TRBD1 (6 bases). This CDR3 comprises 16 residues. CDR1 SGHDN and CDR2 FVKESK come from the germline V gene. V lost 3 bases and J lost 0, with 15 bases in between. The CDR3, as DNA: TGTGCCAGCAGCCAGGTATCGGGACAACCCTCCTACGAGCAGTACTTC. Its protein product is CASSQVSGQPSYEQYF.

The chain is built from TRBV5-1 and TRBJ2-7; 7 nucleotides line up with TRBD1. The germline V gene encodes CDR1 SGHRS and CDR2 YFSETQ. V lost 0 bases to trimming and J lost 5 bases; unmatched junction nucleotides: 5. This CDR3 is 14 amino acids long. The CDR3 bases are TGCGCCAGCAGCTTGGGACAGGGAATGGACGAGCAGTACTTC. Translating gives CASSLGQGMDEQYF.

The chain is built from TRBV6-5 and TRBJ2-1; possible D gene TRBD2, 5 bases. CDR1 and CDR2 from the germline V gene are MNHEY and SVGAGI. V gave up 7 bases and J gave up 4 bases, with 17 bases separating them. The CDR3 spans 15 residues. CDR3 coding DNA: TGTGCCAGCAAGAAGGGCTGGGGAGAGTACAATGAGCAGTTCTTC. Translated, it gives CASKKGWGEYNEQFF.

The count of this clone is one. Being one base from a much bigger clone, this may be a read error. The V call is TRBV19, the J call TRBJ1-5, with D perhaps matching TRBD1 (5 bases). Deletions cut 5 bases from V and 2 bases from J, with 7 bases between. This CDR3 has 13 residues. CDR1 and CDR2 (germline): LNHDA, SQIVND (reference sequence). In nucleotides, the CDR3 is TGTGCCAGTAGTGAACAGGGCAATCAGCCCCAGCATTTT. Protein product: CASSEQGNQPQHF.

This chain joins TRBV6-5 and TRBJ1-1; D gene uncertain. This CDR3 comprises 13 residues. Germline V gene lookup returns CDR1 MNHEY and CDR2 SVGAGI. Trimming took 0 bases from V and 8 from J, leaving 10 bases between them. CDR3 region: CASSYSEWAEAFF. DNA of the CDR3: TGTGCCAGCAGTTACTCGGAATGGGCCGAAGCTTTCTTT.

J is TRBJ2-7 and V is TRBV7-3; D unresolved. The length of the CDR3 is 14 residues. CDR1 and CDR2 (germline): SGHTA, FQGTGA. V lost 0 bases to trimming and J lost 3 bases, with 9 bases between them. Written as DNA, the CDR3 is TGTGCCAGCAGCTTAACTGAGCTCGGCTACGAGCAGTACGTC. This codes for CASSLTELGYEQYV.

This clone showed up just once. The chain recombines TRBV5-1 with TRBJ2-5, with TRBD2 matching 12 bases. The V and J ends lost 4 bases and 3 bases, in that order; junction bases with no gene match: 10. Looked up from germline, CDR1 is SGHRS and CDR2 is YFSETQ. CDR3 length: 17 amino acids. CDR3 in amino acids: CASSPGRTSGKKETQYF. In DNA form, the CDR3 reads TGCGCCAGCAGCCCCGGTCGGACTAGCGGGAAAAAAGAGACCCAGTACTTC.

The sample holds many counts of this clone. The chain is built from TRBV28 and TRBJ2-7; 8 nucleotides match TRBD1. The CDR3 runs 14 residues. V shed 6 bases, J shed 2 bases, and the junction held 6 bases outside the gene matches. CDR1 and CDR2 from the germline V gene are MDHEN and SYDVKM. DNA for the CDR3: TGTGCCAGCAGAAGTGGGACAGGCACCTACGAGCAGTACTTC. It yields the protein CASRSGTGTYEQYF.

The rearrangement uses TRBV7-3 and TRBJ2-1, with TRBD1 identical over 7 bases. The ends lost 3 bases at V and 6 bases at J; junction bases unmatched: 8. Germline V lookup: CDR1 SGHTA, CDR2 FQGTGA. CDR3 length: 15 amino acids. Written as DNA, the CDR3 is TGTGCCAGCAGCTTGGAGACAGGGCAGGGCAATGAGCAGTTCTTC. Its protein product is CASSLETGQGNEQFF.

The rearrangement uses TRBV2 and TRBJ2-3; 10 bases agree with TRBD2. Germline trimming cut 8 bases from V and 5 bases from J; bases unmatched to any gene: 16. Looked up from germline, CDR1 is SNHLY and CDR2 is FYNNEI. This CDR3 spans 17 amino acids. The CDR3, as DNA: TGTGCCAGCGTACCGTGGAGAGCGGGAGGGGGTAGAGATACGCAGTATTTT. Amino acid sequence: CASVPWRAGGGRDTQYF.

This rearrangement joins TRBV6-5 to TRBJ1-1; 10 positions agree with TRBD1. Losses at the gene ends were 6 bases for V and 4 bases for J; bases not matched to a gene: 5. The CDR3 sequence is 14 residues long. CDR1 is MNHEY and CDR2 is SVGAGI in the germline V gene. CDR3 DNA sequence: TGTGCCAGCAGGGTGGGACAGGGGCTCACTGAAGCTTTCTTT. This gives the protein CASRVGQGLTEAFF.

The rearrangement uses TRBV2 and TRBJ2-1, with a tentative D call TRBD1 (6 bases). The CDR3 is 13 amino acids. In germline, CDR1 is SNHLY, CDR2 FYNNEI. Between the trimmed V and J ends, which lost 6 bases and 5 bases, there was a span of 11 bases. CDR3 sequence: CASRADSDNEQFF. CDR3 DNA: TGTGCCAGCAGGGCGGACAGCGACAATGAGCAGTTCTTC.

This clone occurred many times. The chain carries TRBV2 and TRBJ1-5, with 7 bases matching TRBD1. Germline assignment: CDR1 SNHLY and CDR2 FYNNEI. CDR3 size: 16 residues. V lost 5 bases and J lost 0; bases outside the gene matches: 7. The CDR3 DNA sequence: TGTGCCAGCAGTTTTTCCGGGACAGATAGCAATCAGCCCCAGCATTTT. As protein: CASSFSGTDSNQPQHF.

V usage is TRBV2 and J usage is TRBJ1-6, with D tentatively TRBD1 (5 bases). V was clipped by 5 bases and J by 0 bases, with 11 bases between them. The CDR3 is 16 amino acids. The germline V gene has CDR1 SNHLY and CDR2 FYNNEI. In nucleotides, the CDR3 is TGTGCCAGCAGTACCCAGGGATTCTCCTATAATTCACCCCTCCACTTT. This translates into CASSTQGFSYNSPLHF.

The chain is built from TRBV4-1 and TRBJ2-1, with D perhaps TRBD2 (7 bases). Germline CDR1 reads MGHRA; CDR2 reads YSYEKL. There are 14 residues in the CDR3. With 2 bases removed from V and 9 bases from J, the gap between germline ends came to 14 bases. CDR3 sequence reads: CASSQQPGGGEQFF. As DNA, the CDR3 is TGCGCCAGCAGCCAACAGCCGGGGGGCGGTGAGCAGTTCTTC.

This chain connects TRBV5-1 to TRBJ1-6; D possibly corresponds to TRBD1 (6 bases). The CDR3 covers 19 residues. Trimming took off 3 bases at V and 6 bases at J, with 25 bases between the two ends. Germline V gene sequence: CDR1 SGHRS, CDR2 YFSETQ. As DNA, the CDR3 is TGCGCCAGCAGCTCACAGGGTTTTCGGAGTGGAGTAGGTAATTCACCCCTCCACTTT. Protein product: CASSSQGFRSGVGNSPLHF.

The chain links TRBV7-9 to TRBJ1-2; TRBD1 might be the D (5 bases). Germline CDR1 is SEHNR and CDR2 is FQNEAQ (reference sequence). The ends were cut back, 4 bases at V and 8 bases at J, with 8 bases in the middle. The CDR3 has 11 amino acids. Here the CDR3 DNA reads TGTGCCAGCAGCTACCAGGGAGGCTACACCTTC. It is translated as CASSYQGGYTF.

This clone was seen a handful of times. This rearrangement joins TRBV19 to TRBJ1-5; 7 nucleotides line up with TRBD1. Germline assignment: CDR1 LNHDA and CDR2 SQIVND (reference sequence). Trimming removed 3 bases from V and 7 bases from J; junction bases left unmatched: 9. The CDR3 sequence is 15 residues long. CDR3 DNA sequence: TGTGCCAGTAGTATGGGCGGGACAGAGATCCAGCCCCAGCATTTT. This encodes CASSMGGTEIQPQHF.

V usage is TRBV4-2 and J usage is TRBJ1-4; D is uncertain. V lost 3 bases, J lost 5 bases, and 13 bases lay in between. Looked up from germline, CDR1 is LGHNA and CDR2 is YNFKEQ. The CDR3 sequence is 15 residues long. The CDR3 region has the DNA TGTGCCAGCAGCCAGGAGGCGTCAGAAAATGAAAAACTGTTTTTT. It translates to CASSQEASENEKLFF.

V and J are TRBV5-4 and TRBJ1-6; the D gene is possibly TRBD1 (5 bases). Trimming cost V 1 base and J 3 bases, with 11 bases left between them. Germline-derived CDR1 and CDR2 are SGHNT and YYREEE (reference sequence). The CDR3 has 16 amino acids. In DNA form, the CDR3 reads TGTGCCAGCAGCTTGTATGGGGCCGGCTATAATTCACCCCTCCACTTT. As protein: CASSLYGAGYNSPLHF.

This chain uses TRBV19 with TRBJ1-1, with TRBD1 identical over 9 bases. After removal of 4 bases from V and 3 bases from J, the junction contained 3 bases not matched to a gene. Germline V gene lookup returns CDR1 LNHDA and CDR2 SQIVND (reference sequence). This CDR3 region has 14 residues. The DNA for the CDR3 is TGTGCCAGTAGTAAGACAGGGGGTTACACTGAAGCTTTCTTT. Protein product: CASSKTGGYTEAFF.

The chain has TRBV7-9 and TRBJ1-2; D is perhaps TRBD1 (5 bases). Germline V CDR1 and CDR2: SEHNR, FQNEAQ (reference sequence). V was pared by 0 bases and J by 0 bases, with 5 bases between. This CDR3 is 14 amino acids long. CDR3 protein: CASSLAGANYGYTF. The CDR3, as DNA: TGTGCCAGCAGCTTAGCAGGGGCTAACTATGGCTACACCTTC.

V usage is TRBV6-5 and J usage is TRBJ1-1; 7 positions agree with TRBD1. Germline V lookup: CDR1 MNHEY, CDR2 SVGAGI. CDR3 length: 15 residues. The V and J ends lost 3 bases and 0 bases, in that order; junction bases with no gene match: 4. CDR3 residues: CASSYQGVMNTEAFF. The DNA for the CDR3 is TGTGCCAGCAGTTATCAGGGGGTCATGAACACTGAAGCTTTCTTT.

The chain carries TRBV6-5 and TRBJ1-2, with 7 positions matching TRBD1. This CDR3 contains 13 residues. Germline V gene lookup returns CDR1 MNHEY and CDR2 SVGAGI. The V and J ends lost 6 bases and 7 bases, in that order; junction bases with no gene match: 8. The CDR3 sequence is CASSYRQGGGYTF. The CDR3 bases are TGTGCCAGCAGCTACCGACAGGGCGGTGGCTACACCTTC.

This clone was seen once. The chain uses TRBV9 and TRBJ1-4, with 8 positions matching TRBD1. The CDR3 contains 14 residues. Germline V lookup: CDR1 SGDLS, CDR2 YYNGEE. V gave up 1 base and J gave up 7 bases; unmatched junction bases: 3. CDR3 in amino acids: CASSVRTGGEKLFF. CDR3 DNA: TGTGCCAGCAGCGTAAGAACAGGGGGTGAAAAACTGTTTTTT.

The chain uses TRBV29-1 and TRBJ2-1, with TRBD2 matching over 7 bases. The length of the CDR3 is 16 residues. Germline V gene lookup returns CDR1 SQVTM and CDR2 ANQGSEA. J gave up 8 bases and V 5 bases, and 18 bases lay outside the gene matches. CDR3 residues: CSVWVAGDQVLYEQFF. In nucleotides, the CDR3 is TGCAGCGTTTGGGTTGCGGGGGACCAGGTTTTGTATGAGCAGTTCTTC.

The rearrangement links TRBV6-5 to TRBJ1-6; 8 bases line up with TRBD1. CDR3 size: 16 residues. The trim removed 2 bases at V and 7 bases at J, leaving 7 bases unmatched. The germline V gene encodes CDR1 MNHEY and CDR2 SVGAGI. The CDR3 DNA is TGTGCCAGCAGTTACGGTGGGGGGGACAGGAATTCACCCCTCCACTTT. As protein: CASSYGGGDRNSPLHF.

This clone has only a few counts. CDR3 nucleotide sequence: TGTGCCAGTACCTTCAGGGGGGGCTACACCTTC. Residues: CASTFRGGYTF. The J gene is TRBJ1-2, the V gene TRBV19; TRBD1 matches 7 bases. In germline, CDR1 is LNHDA, CDR2 SQIVND (reference sequence). The CDR3 runs 11 residues. V gave up 7 bases and J gave up 8 bases; unmatched junction bases: 4.